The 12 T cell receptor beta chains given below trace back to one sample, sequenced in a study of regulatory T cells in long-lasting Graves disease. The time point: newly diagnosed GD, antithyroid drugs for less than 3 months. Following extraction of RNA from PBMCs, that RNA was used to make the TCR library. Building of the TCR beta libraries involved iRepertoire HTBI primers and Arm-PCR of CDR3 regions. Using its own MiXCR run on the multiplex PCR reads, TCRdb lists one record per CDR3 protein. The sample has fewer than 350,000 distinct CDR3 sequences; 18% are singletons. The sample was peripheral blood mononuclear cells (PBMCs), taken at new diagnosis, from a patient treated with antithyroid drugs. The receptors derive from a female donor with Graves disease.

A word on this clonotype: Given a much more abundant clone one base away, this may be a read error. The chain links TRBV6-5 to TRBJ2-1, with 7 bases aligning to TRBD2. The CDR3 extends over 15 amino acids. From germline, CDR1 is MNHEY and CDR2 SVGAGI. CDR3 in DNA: TGTGTCAGCAGTTACTCTCGCGGGAGAAGGGATGAGCAGTTCTTC. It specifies CVSSYSRGRRDEQFF.

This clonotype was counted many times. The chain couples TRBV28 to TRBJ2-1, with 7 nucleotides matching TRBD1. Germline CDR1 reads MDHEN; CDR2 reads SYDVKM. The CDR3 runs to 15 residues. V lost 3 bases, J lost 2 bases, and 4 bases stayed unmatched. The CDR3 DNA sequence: TGTGCCAGCAGTTTGACAGGGAACACCTACAATGAGCAGTTCTTC. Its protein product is CASSLTGNTYNEQFF.

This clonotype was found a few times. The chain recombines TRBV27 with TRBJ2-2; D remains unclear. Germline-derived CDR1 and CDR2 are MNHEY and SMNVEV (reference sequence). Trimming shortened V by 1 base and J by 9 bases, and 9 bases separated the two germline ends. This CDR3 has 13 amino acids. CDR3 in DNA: TGTGCCAGCAGTTTATTTCTAACCAGGGAGCTGTTTTTT. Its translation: CASSLFLTRELFF.

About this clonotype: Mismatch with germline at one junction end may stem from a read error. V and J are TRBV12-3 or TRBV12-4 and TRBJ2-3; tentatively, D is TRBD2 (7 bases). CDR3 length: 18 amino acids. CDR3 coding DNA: TGTGCCAGCAGGAGGGGGGGAGTTAATCAAAGAGGCACGGATACGCAGTATTTT. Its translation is CASRRGGVNQRGTDTQYF.

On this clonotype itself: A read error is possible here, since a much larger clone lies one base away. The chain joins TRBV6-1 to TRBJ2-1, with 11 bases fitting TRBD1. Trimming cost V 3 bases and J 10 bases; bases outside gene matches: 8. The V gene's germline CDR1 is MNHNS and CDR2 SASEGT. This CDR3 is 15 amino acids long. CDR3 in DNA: TGTGCCAGCAGTGACGGGACAGGGGGATCCTACGAGCAGTTCTTC. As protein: CASSDGTGGSYEQFF.

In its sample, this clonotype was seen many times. CDR3 coding DNA: TGTGCCTGGAGGGGAAGCGGGGGGTACAATGAGCAGTTCTTC. Translation: CAWRGSGGYNEQFF. The V gene is TRBV30, the J gene TRBJ2-1; 9 bases match TRBD2. Germline loops: CDR1 GTSNPN, CDR2 SVGIG (reference sequence). CDR3 length: 14 amino acids. With V trimmed by 3 bases and J by 4 bases, 4 bases remained unmatched.

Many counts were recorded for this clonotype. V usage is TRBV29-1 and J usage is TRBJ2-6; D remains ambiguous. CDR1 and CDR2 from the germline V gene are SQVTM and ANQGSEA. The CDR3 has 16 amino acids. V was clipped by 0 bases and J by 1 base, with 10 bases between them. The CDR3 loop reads CSVEEVGFSGANVLTF. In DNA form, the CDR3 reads TGCAGCGTTGAAGAGGTTGGATTTTCTGGGGCCAACGTCCTGACTTTC.

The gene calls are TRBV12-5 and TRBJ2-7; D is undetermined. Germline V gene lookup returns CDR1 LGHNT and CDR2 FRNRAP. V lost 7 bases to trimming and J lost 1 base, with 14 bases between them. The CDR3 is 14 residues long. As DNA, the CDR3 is TGTGCTAGTGAAAGTTCCTCCCTATCCTACGAGCAGTACTTC. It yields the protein CASESSSLSYEQYF.

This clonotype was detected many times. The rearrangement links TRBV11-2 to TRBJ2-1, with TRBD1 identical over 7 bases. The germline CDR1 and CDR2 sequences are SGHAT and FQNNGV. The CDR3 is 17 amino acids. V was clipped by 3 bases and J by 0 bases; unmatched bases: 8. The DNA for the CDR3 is TGTGCCAGCAGCTTGAACAGGGGACGGAGCTCCTACAATGAGCAGTTCTTC. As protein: CASSLNRGRSSYNEQFF. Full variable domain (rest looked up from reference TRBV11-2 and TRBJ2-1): EAGVAQSPRYKIIEKRQSVAFWCNPISGHATLYWYQQILGQGPKLLIQFQNNGVVDDSQLPKDRFSAERLKGVDSTLKIQPAKLEDSAVYLCASSLNRGRSSYNEQFFGPGTRLTVL.

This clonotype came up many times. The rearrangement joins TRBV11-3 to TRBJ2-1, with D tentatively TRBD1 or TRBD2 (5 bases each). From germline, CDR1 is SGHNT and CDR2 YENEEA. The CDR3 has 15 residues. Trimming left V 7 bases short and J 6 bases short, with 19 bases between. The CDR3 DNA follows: TGTGCCAGCACCCTTACTGGGACGCCGGTCAATGAGCAGTTCTTC. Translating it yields CASTLTGTPVNEQFF.

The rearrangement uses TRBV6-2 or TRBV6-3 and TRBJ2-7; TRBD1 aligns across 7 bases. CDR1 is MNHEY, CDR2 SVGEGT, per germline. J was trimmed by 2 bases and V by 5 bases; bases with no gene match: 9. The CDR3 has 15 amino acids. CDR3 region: CASSVTKDRTYEQYF. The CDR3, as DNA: TGTGCCAGCAGTGTTACTAAGGACAGGACCTACGAGCAGTACTTC.

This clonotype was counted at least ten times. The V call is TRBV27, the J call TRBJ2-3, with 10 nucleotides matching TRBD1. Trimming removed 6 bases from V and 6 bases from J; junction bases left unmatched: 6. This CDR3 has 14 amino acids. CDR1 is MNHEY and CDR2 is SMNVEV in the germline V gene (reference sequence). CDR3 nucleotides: TGTGCCAGCAGACGTCCGGGACAGGGGGATACGCAGTATTTT. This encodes CASRRPGQGDTQYF.